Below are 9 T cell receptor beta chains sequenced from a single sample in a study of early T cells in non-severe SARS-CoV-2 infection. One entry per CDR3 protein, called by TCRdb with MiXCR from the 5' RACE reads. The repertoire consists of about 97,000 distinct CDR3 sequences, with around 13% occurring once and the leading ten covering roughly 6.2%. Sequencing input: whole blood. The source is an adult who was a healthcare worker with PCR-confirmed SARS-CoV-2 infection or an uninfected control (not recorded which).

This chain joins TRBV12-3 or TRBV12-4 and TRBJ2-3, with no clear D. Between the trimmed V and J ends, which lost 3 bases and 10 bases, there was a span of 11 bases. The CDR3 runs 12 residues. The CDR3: CASSFGFQAQYF. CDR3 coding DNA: TGTGCCAGCAGTTTCGGTTTCCAGGCGCAGTATTTT.

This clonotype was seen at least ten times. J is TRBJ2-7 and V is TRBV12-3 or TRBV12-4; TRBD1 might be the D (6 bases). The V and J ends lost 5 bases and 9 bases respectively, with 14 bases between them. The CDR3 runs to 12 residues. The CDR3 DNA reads TGTGCCAGCAGTAAAGTGGACAGTTTGCAGTACTTC. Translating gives CASSKVDSLQYF.

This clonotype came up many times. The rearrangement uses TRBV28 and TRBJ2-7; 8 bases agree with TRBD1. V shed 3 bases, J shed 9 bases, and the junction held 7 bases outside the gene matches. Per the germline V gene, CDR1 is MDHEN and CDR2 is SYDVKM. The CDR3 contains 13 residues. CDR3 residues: CASSLIRGRVQYF. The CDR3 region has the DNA TGTGCCAGCAGTTTGATCAGGGGGCGGGTGCAGTACTTC.

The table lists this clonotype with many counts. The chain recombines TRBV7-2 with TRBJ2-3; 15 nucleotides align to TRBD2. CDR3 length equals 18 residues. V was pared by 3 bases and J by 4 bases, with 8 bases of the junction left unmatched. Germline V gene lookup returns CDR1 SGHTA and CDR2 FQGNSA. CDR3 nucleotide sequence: TGTGCCAGCAGCTTGATGTCGGGACTAGCGGGAGGCCCAGATACGCAGTATTTT. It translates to CASSLMSGLAGGPDTQYF.

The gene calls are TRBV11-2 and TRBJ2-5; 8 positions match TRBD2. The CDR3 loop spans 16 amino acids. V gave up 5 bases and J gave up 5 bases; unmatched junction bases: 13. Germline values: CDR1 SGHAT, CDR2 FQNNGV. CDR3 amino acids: CASSIRPGLGRETQYF. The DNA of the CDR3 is TGTGCCAGCAGCATCAGACCGGGACTAGGGAGGGAGACCCAGTACTTC.

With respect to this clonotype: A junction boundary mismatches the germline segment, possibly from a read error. The CDR3 sequence: CATSGRGTYEQYF. The CDR3 DNA sequence: TGTGCCACCAGCGGGAGGGGGACCTACGAGCAGTACTTC. The chain joins TRBV7-2 to TRBJ2-7; 10 nucleotides line up with TRBD2. Germline loops: CDR1 SGHTA, CDR2 FQGNSA. The CDR3 is 13 amino acids.

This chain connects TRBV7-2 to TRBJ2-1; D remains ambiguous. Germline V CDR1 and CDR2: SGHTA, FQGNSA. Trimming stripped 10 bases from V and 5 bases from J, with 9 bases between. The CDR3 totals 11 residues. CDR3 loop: CATDLDNEQFF. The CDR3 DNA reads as TGTGCCACCGATTTGGACAATGAGCAGTTCTTC.

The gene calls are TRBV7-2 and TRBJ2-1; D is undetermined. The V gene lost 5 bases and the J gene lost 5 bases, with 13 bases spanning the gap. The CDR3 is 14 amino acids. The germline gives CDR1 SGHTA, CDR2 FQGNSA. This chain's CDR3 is CASSQGPANNEQFF. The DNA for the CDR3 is TGTGCCAGCAGCCAAGGACCCGCCAACAATGAGCAGTTCTTC.

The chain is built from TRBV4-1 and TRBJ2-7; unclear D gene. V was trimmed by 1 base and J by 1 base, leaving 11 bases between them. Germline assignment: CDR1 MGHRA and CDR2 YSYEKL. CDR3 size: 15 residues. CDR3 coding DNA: TGCGCCAGCAGCCAAGCGGCCTCGGGTTCCTACGAGCAGTACTTC. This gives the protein CASSQAASGSYEQYF.